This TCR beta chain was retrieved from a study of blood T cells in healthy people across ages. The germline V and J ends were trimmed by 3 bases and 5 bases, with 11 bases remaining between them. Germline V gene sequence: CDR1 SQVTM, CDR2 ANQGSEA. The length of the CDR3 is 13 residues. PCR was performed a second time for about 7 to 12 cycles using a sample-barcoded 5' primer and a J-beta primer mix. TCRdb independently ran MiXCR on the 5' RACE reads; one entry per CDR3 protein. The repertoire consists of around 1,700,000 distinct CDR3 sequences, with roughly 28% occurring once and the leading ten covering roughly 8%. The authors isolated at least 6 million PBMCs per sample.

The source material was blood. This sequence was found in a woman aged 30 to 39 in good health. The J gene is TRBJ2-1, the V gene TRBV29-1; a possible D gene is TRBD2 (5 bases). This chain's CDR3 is CSVDKRQNNEQFF. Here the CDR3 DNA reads TGCAGCGTTGACAAGCGGCAAAACAATGAGCAGTTCTTC.